The rows below give T cell receptor beta chains drawn from one sample of a study of CD8+CD57+ T cells in acquired aplastic anemia. Using its own MiXCR run on the reads, TCRdb lists one record per CDR3 protein. The data hold more than 150,000 distinct CDR3 sequences, with 45% to 60% observed a single time. The sample comprised sorted CD4+, CD8+, or CD8+CD57+ T cells (not recorded which) from PBMCs. All receptors come from a human donor with aplastic anemia. CDR3s include the opening cysteine and the closing phenylalanine or tryptophan. A D gene is named only where the DNA matches it firmly. Rows may omit the clone size; those that give it use once, few, many or a size class.

d_gene	abundance	v_gene	j_gene	CDR3aa	CDR3nt
TRBD2	many	TRBV5-1	TRBJ2-5	CASSLLAGGQETQYF	TGCGCCAGCAGCTTGCTAGCGGGGGGGCAAGAGACCCAGTACTTC
TRBD1	many	TRBV30	TRBJ1-6	CAWTAGQTSPLHF	TGTGCCTGGACTGCGGGACAGACTTCACCCCTCCACTTT
TRBD1	NA	TRBV20-1	TRBJ1-4	CSAQQGAGEKLFF	TGCAGTGCGCAACAGGGGGCAGGGGAAAAACTGTTTTTT
TRBD1	NA	TRBV24-1	TRBJ2-3	CATSDRGRVDTQYF	TGTGCCACCAGCGACAGGGGGCGGGTAGATACGCAGTATTTT
NA	many	TRBV6-5	TRBJ2-5	CASSYSGERETQYF	TGTGCCAGCAGTTACTCAGGGGAGAGGGAGACCCAGTACTTC
NA	once	TRBV10-3	TRBJ1-1	CAISGGVNTEAFF	TGTGCCATCAGTGGTGGAGTGAACACTGAAGCTTTCTTT
TRBD1	NA	TRBV12-3/TRBV12-4	TRBJ2-7	CASHFSGQGAGEQYF	TGTGCCAGCCATTTCTCGGGACAGGGGGCGGGCGAGCAGTACTTC
NA	many	TRBV19	TRBJ2-3	CASSQNTDTQYF	TGTGCCAGTAGTCAAAACACAGATACGCAGTATTTT
TRBD1	NA	TRBV2	TRBJ2-2	CATSDRPHTGELFF	TGTGCCACCTCGGACAGGCCCCACACCGGGGAGCTGTTTTTT
NA	NA	TRBV7-8	TRBJ1-5	CASSLWVVNQPQHF	TGTGCCAGCAGCTTATGGGTTGTGAATCAGCCCCAGCATTTT
NA	few	TRBV7-9	TRBJ2-7	CASSSHGSYEQYF	TGTGCCAGCAGCTCACACGGGTCCTACGAGCAGTACTTC
NA	NA	TRBV25-1	TRBJ2-7	CASSVGTLRSQYF	TGTGCCAGCAGTGTTGGGACACTACGGTCGCAGTACTTC
NA	NA	TRBV10-3	TRBJ1-2	CAISETALNYGYTF	TGTGCCATCAGTGAAACAGCCTTAAACTATGGCTACACCTTC
TRBD2	many	TRBV9	TRBJ2-1	CASSGLGGYNEQFF	TGTGCCAGCAGTGGACTGGGGGGGTACAATGAGCAGTTCTTC
TRBD1	once	TRBV6-2/TRBV6-3	TRBJ2-5	CASIRQGGRETQYF	TGTGCCAGCATCAGACAGGGGGGTCGAGAGACCCAGTACTTC
TRBD2	few	TRBV5-1	TRBJ2-7	CASSLGGGGSYEQYF	TGCGCCAGCAGCTTGGGCGGGGGGGGTTCCTACGAGCAGTACTTC
NA	many	TRBV5-5	TRBJ2-7	CASSLAYRTEYEQYF	TGTGCCAGCAGCTTGGCTTATCGGACAGAGTACGAGCAGTACTTC
NA	many	TRBV2	TRBJ2-7	CASRVTSYEQYF	TGTGCCAGCAGAGTAACTAGCTACGAGCAGTACTTC
TRBD2	NA	TRBV2	TRBJ2-5	CATSSGLAGLETQCF	TGTGCCACCAGTTCGGGACTAGCGGGATTAGAGACCCAGTGCTTC
NA	many	TRBV9	TRBJ2-3	CASSVEGGDTQYF	TGTGCCAGCAGCGTAGAGGGAGGAGATACGCAGTATTTT
TRBD2	NA	TRBV10-3	TRBJ2-2	CAISALAGAGELFF	TGTGCCATCAGTGCCCTAGCGGGAGCCGGGGAGCTGTTTTTT
TRBD1	once	TRBV15	TRBJ2-1	CATRGPGQGYNEQFF	TGTGCCACCAGGGGACCGGGACAGGGCTACAATGAGCAGTTCTTC
NA	NA	TRBV9	TRBJ2-2	CASSVEAWGGAVGELFF	TGTGCCAGCAGCGTAGAGGCGTGGGGGGGCGCGGTCGGGGAGCTGTTTTTT
TRBD2	few	TRBV9	TRBJ2-1	CASSVLPSGGYNEQFF	TGTGCCAGCAGCGTACTTCCTAGCGGGGGTTACAATGAGCAGTTCTTC
NA	NA	TRBV24-1	TRBJ2-3	CATSVRGFTDTQYF	TGTGCCACCAGTGTGCGAGGGTTCACAGATACGCAGTATTTT
TRBD2	NA	TRBV24-1	TRBJ2-2	CATSGLGGSFRELFF	TGTGCCACCAGTGGACTTGGCGGGAGCTTCCGGGAGCTGTTTTTT
NA	NA	TRBV2	TRBJ1-5	CASSEVGFSNQPQHF	TGTGCCAGCAGTGAAGTGGGGTTTAGCAATCAGCCCCAGCATTTT
NA	NA	TRBV24-1	TRBJ2-3	CATSDHVGLGGGADTQYF	TGTGCCACCAGTGATCATGTCGGTTTAGGCGGGGGCGCAGATACGCAGTATTTT
TRBD1	NA	TRBV25-1	TRBJ2-7	CASILRQGPYEQYF	TGTGCCAGCATCCTACGACAGGGTCCCTACGAGCAGTACTTC
NA	NA	TRBV14	TRBJ1-2	CASSQGLSPDYGYTF	TGTGCCAGCAGCCAAGGGCTGAGTCCTGACTATGGCTACACCTTC
TRBD1	many	TRBV6-1	TRBJ2-7	CASRTRDSSYEQYF	TGTGCCAGCAGGACTCGGGACAGCTCCTACGAGCAGTACTTC
NA	few	TRBV10-3	TRBJ2-1	CAISVSQEIPYNEQFF	TGTGCCATCAGTGTATCACAGGAGATCCCGTACAATGAGCAGTTCTTC
NA	NA	TRBV29-1	TRBJ1-3	CSAIQGTGNTIYF	TGCAGCGCCATACAGGGCACAGGAAACACCATATATTTT
NA	NA	TRBV9	TRBJ1-1	CASSHGRTNTEAFF	TGTGCCAGCAGCCACGGACGTACGAACACTGAAGCTTTCTTT
NA	many	TRBV6-1	TRBJ1-3	CASTFGGANSGNTIYF	TGTGCCAGCACCTTTGGCGGGGCCAACTCTGGAAACACCATATATTTT
NA	NA	TRBV7-8	TRBJ2-7	CASSLAGGPSYEQYF	TGTGCCAGCAGCTTAGCGGGGGGACCGAGCTACGAGCAGTACTTC
NA	few	TRBV20-1	TRBJ2-7	CSARDPLLYEQYF	TGCAGTGCTAGAGATCCGCTCCTCTACGAGCAGTACTTC
NA	many	TRBV7-3	TRBJ1-4	CASSSQPDSLNEKLFF	TGTGCCAGCAGCTCTCAACCCGACAGCCTTAATGAAAAACTGTTTTTT
NA	few	TRBV2	TRBJ2-7	CARGTGFNEQYF	TGTGCCAGAGGAACAGGGTTCAACGAGCAGTACTTC
NA	NA	TRBV11-3	TRBJ1-1	CASSATPTNTEAFF	TGTGCCAGCAGTGCCACTCCTACGAACACTGAAGCTTTCTTT
TRBD1	many	TRBV19	TRBJ2-3	CASSMRTGITDTQYF	TGTGCCAGTAGTATGCGGACAGGGATCACAGATACGCAGTATTTT
TRBD1	NA	TRBV2	TRBJ2-1	CASSELGTVAQFF	TGTGCCAGCAGTGAATTGGGGACAGTCGCGCAGTTCTTC
NA	NA	TRBV15	TRBJ2-1	CATAFLGGAYNEQFF	TGTGCCACCGCTTTCCTGGGGGGAGCCTACAATGAGCAGTTCTTC
NA	many	TRBV11-1	TRBJ2-3	CASSPGTDTQYF	TGTGCCAGCAGCCCTGGGACAGATACGCAGTATTTT
TRBD1	many	TRBV6-1	TRBJ1-1	CASRPTQGATGTFF	TGTGCCAGCAGGCCGACTCAGGGGGCGACGGGAACTTTCTTT
TRBD2	few	TRBV11-3	TRBJ2-2	CASREISGGTGELFF	TGTGCCAGCAGGGAAATATCGGGGGGCACCGGGGAGCTGTTTTTT
TRBD1	NA	TRBV19	TRBJ1-6	CASRPDRASSPLHF	TGTGCCAGTAGACCCGACAGGGCGAGTTCACCCCTCCACTTT
NA	few	TRBV7-2	TRBJ1-1	CASRNTEAFF	TGTGCCAGCAGAAACACTGAAGCTTTCTTT
NA	many	TRBV5-4	TRBJ1-2	CASSEGVDYGYTF	TGTGCCAGCAGCGAGGGGGTCGACTATGGCTACACCTTC
NA	NA	TRBV18	TRBJ1-5	CASSQGQINQPQHF	TGTGCCAGCTCCCAAGGACAGATTAATCAGCCCCAGCATTTT
NA	NA	TRBV20-1	TRBJ1-2	CSALTQGLQRTLYGYTF	TGCAGTGCTCTTACCCAGGGGCTACAGCGGACCCTATATGGCTACACCTTC
NA	NA	TRBV10-2	TRBJ1-1	CASRVGRETEAFF	TGCGCCAGCCGAGTGGGGAGAGAGACTGAAGCTTTCTTT